This is a list of T cell receptor beta chains from one sample in a study of siplizumab effects on memory and regulatory T cells. The assay was immunoSEQ multiplex PCR, and TCRdb's table has in-frame clones only and misses some. The repertoire consists of roughly 68,000 clones, with approximately 96% occurring once and the leading ten covering about 0.1%. Material for sequencing was naive CD8+ T cells sorted from blood. All receptors come from a human donor in good health. Each CDR3 is given with its conserved first and last residue. A D gene is named only where the DNA matches it firmly. Rows give clone size only sometimes, using once, few, many, or a class for an expanded clone.

TRBJ2-1	.	.	TRBV6-6	CASSYSSNEQFF	TGTGCCAGCAGTTACTCGAGTAATGAGCAGTTCTTC
TRBJ1-1	.	.	TRBV27	CASMRSTNTEAFF	TGTGCCAGCATGCGGTCGACGAACACTGAAGCTTTCTTT
TRBJ1-1	.	.	TRBV19	CASSPQGDTEAFF	TGTGCCAGTAGTCCGCAGGGAGACACTGAAGCTTTCTTT
TRBJ2-7	.	TRBD2	TRBV4-1	CASSQGAGGAHEQYF	TGCGCCAGCAGCCAAGGAGCGGGGGGTGCCCACGAGCAGTACTTC
TRBJ2-2	.	TRBD1	TRBV10-3	CAIIPGQGVGELFF	TGTGCCATCATCCCGGGACAGGGGGTCGGGGAGCTGTTTTTT
TRBJ2-3	.	.	TRBV7-6	CASSWREDGASTDTQYF	TGTGCCAGCAGCTGGAGGGAGGACGGAGCTAGCACAGATACGCAGTATTTT
TRBJ2-4	.	.	TRBV7-6	CASSLGGGLAKNIQYF	TGTGCCAGCAGCTTAGGTGGAGGGTTAGCCAAAAACATTCAGTACTTC
TRBJ2-5	.	TRBD2	TRBV2	CASSGPGTSGETQYF	TGTGCCAGCAGTGGCCCCGGGACTAGCGGGGAGACCCAGTACTTC
TRBJ2-7	.	.	TRBV9	CASSGDGPWDEQYF	TGTGCCAGCAGCGGCGACGGGCCCTGGGACGAGCAGTACTTC
TRBJ2-1	.	.	TRBV30	CAWSALRPEQFF	TGTGCCTGGAGTGCCCTCCGGCCCGAGCAGTTCTTC
TRBJ1-2	.	.	TRBV19	CASSIGGSDGGYTF	TGTGCCAGTAGTATAGGAGGGAGTGACGGAGGCTACACCTTC
TRBJ1-1	.	.	TRBV7-2	CASSLYLSGDTEAFF	TGTGCCAGCAGCTTATATCTTTCCGGGGACACTGAAGCTTTCTTT
TRBJ2-7	once	.	TRBV7-9	CASSAGTFILGEQYF	TGTGCCAGCAGCGCCGGGACTTTCATCCTTGGGGAGCAGTACTTC
TRBJ1-2	.	.	TRBV9	CASNPTGGYGYTF	TGTGCCAGCAACCCGACGGGCGGATATGGCTACACCTTC
TRBJ2-3	.	.	TRBV30	CAWSVHQGTDTQYF	TGTGCCTGGAGTGTACATCAGGGAACAGATACGCAGTATTTT
TRBJ2-1	.	.	TRBV5-4	CASSLSLGGNEQFF	TGTGCCAGCAGCTTGAGTCTAGGGGGTAATGAGCAGTTCTTC
TRBJ2-3	once	TRBD2	TRBV19	CASSRGGIDTQYF	TGTGCCAGTAGTCGGGGGGGCATAGATACGCAGTATTTT
TRBJ2-7	.	.	TRBV6-5	CASSPDSSYEQYF	TGTGCCAGCAGCCCCGACAGCTCCTACGAGCAGTACTTC
TRBJ2-5	.	.	TRBV5-1	CASSSGTLGGFQETQYF	TGCGCCAGCAGCTCCGGGACACTCGGGGGTTTCCAAGAGACCCAGTACTTC
TRBJ2-5	.	TRBD2	TRBV6-5	CASSLLAGGPETQYF	TGTGCCAGCAGTCTCCTCGCGGGGGGGCCGGAGACCCAGTACTTC
TRBJ1-6	.	TRBD1	TRBV28	CASLTGLYNSPLHF	TGTGCCAGTTTGACAGGGTTATATAATTCACCCCTCCACTTT
TRBJ2-3	.	TRBD2	TRBV9	CASSSRVAGGTDTQYF	TGCGCCAGCAGCTCCCGGGTAGCGGGGGGCACAGATACGCAGTATTTT
TRBJ2-7	.	.	TRBV5-5	CASSLEEVSYEQYF	TGTGCCAGCAGCTTGGAGGAGGTCTCCTACGAGCAGTACTTC
TRBJ2-3	.	.	TRBV6-4	CASSEVGVRTDTQYF	TGTGCCAGCAGTGAGGTGGGCGTTAGAACAGATACGCAGTATTTT
TRBJ2-5	.	TRBD1	TRBV4-1	CASSQGQGEETQYF	TGCGCCAGCAGCCAGGGACAGGGGGAGGAGACCCAGTACTTC
TRBJ2-7	.	.	TRBV7-9	CASSLALGGSSYEQYF	TGTGCCAGCAGCTTAGCGCTTGGGGGTAGCTCCTACGAGCAGTACTTC
TRBJ1-1	.	.	TRBV30	CAWSSTQNTEAFF	TGTGCCTGGAGTTCGACCCAGAACACTGAAGCTTTCTTT
TRBJ2-7	.	.	TRBV9	CASSVAPDYTYEQYF	TGTGCCAGCAGCGTAGCCCCGGACTACACCTACGAGCAGTACTTC
TRBJ2-2	.	.	TRBV7-3	CASSGNTGELFF	TGTGCCAGCAGCGGAAACACCGGGGAGCTGTTTTTT
TRBJ2-2	.	.	TRBV27	CASSLGSLAGELFF	TGTGCCAGCAGTCTGGGGAGCTTAGCCGGGGAGCTGTTTTTT
TRBJ2-3	.	.	TRBV19	CASSFATDTQYF	TGTGCCAGTAGTTTCGCAACAGATACGCAGTATTTT
TRBJ1-2	.	.	TRBV4-1	CASSQAPDYGYTF	TGCGCCAGCAGCCAAGCCCCGGACTATGGCTACACCTTC
TRBJ1-4	.	.	TRBV6-6	CASFDGKLFF	TGTGCCAGCTTTGATGGAAAACTGTTTTTT
TRBJ2-7	.	.	TRBV5-6	CASSWGGTATYEQYF	TGTGCCAGCAGCTGGGGTGGGACGGCAACCTACGAGCAGTACTTC
TRBJ1-5	.	TRBD1	TRBV28	CASSLSGGGNQPQHF	TGTGCCAGCAGTTTATCAGGGGGCGGCAATCAGCCCCAGCATTTT
TRBJ1-1	.	.	TRBV9	CASSVGREENTEAFF	TGTGCCAGCAGCGTAGGACGGGAAGAGAACACTGAAGCTTTCTTT
TRBJ2-1	.	TRBD2	TRBV5-4	CAATSGGANEQFF	TGTGCCGCGACTAGCGGGGGGGCCAATGAGCAGTTCTTC
TRBJ2-7	.	.	TRBV5-4	CASSLPGNEQYF	TGTGCCAGCAGCTTGCCCGGGAACGAGCAGTACTTC
TRBJ1-2	once	TRBD1	TRBV4-3	CASSQDTRTGSPTF	TGCGCCAGCAGCCAAGATACACGGACAGGGAGCCCCACCTTC
TRBJ2-3	.	TRBD2	TRBV11-2	CASSSIAGGLVDTQYF	TGTGCCAGCAGCTCAATAGCGGGGGGGCTTGTAGATACGCAGTATTTT
TRBJ2-1	.	.	TRBV2	CASSDAGTYNEQFF	TGTGCCAGCAGTGATGCTGGGACTTACAATGAGCAGTTCTTC